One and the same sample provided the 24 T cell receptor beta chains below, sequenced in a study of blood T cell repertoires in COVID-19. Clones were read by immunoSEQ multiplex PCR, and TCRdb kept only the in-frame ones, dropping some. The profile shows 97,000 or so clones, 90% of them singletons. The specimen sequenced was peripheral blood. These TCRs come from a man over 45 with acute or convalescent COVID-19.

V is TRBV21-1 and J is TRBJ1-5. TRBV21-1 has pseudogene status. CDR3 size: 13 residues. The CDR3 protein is CASSKGGGQPQHF. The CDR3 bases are TGTGCCAGCAGCAAGGGGGGGGGACAGCCCCAGCATTTT.

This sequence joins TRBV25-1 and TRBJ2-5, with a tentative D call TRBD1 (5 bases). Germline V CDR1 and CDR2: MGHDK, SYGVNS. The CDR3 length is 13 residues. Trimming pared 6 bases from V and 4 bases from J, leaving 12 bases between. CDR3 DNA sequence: TGTGCCAGCAGACTCTCCCAGGGAGAGACCCAGTACTTC. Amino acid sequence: CASRLSQGETQYF.

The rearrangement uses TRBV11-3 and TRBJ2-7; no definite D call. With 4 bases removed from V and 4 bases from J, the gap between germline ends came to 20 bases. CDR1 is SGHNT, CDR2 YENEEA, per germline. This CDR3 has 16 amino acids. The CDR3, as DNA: TGTGCCAGCAGCTCGCATTTAGCCGTTAGGCGTTACGAGCAGTACTTC. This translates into CASSSHLAVRRYEQYF.

The CDR3 region is CASSNTKGLAEESWSYEQYF. CDR3 coding DNA: TGTGCCAGCAGCAATACCAAGGGACTAGCGGAGGAGAGTTGGTCCTACGAGCAGTACTTC. The gene calls are TRBV14 and TRBJ2-7; 11 bases line up with TRBD2. The CDR3 covers 20 residues. The trim removed 5 bases at V and 1 base at J, leaving 19 bases unmatched. Germline CDR1 and CDR2: SGHDN and FVKESK. The full variable domain, with the rest looked up from reference TRBV14 and TRBJ2-7, is EAGVTQFPSHSVIEKGQTVTLRCDPISGHDNLYWYRRVMGKEIKFLLHFVKESKQDESGMPNNRFLAERTGGTYSTLKVQPAELEDSGVYFCASSNTKGLAEESWSYEQYFGPGTRLTVT.

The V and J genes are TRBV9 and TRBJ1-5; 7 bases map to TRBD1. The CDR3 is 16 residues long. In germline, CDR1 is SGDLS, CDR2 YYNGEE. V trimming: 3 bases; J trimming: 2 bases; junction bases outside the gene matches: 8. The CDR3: CASSGGTEVGNQPQHF. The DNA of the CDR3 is TGTGCCAGCAGCGGCGGGACAGAAGTGGGCAATCAGCCCCAGCATTTT.

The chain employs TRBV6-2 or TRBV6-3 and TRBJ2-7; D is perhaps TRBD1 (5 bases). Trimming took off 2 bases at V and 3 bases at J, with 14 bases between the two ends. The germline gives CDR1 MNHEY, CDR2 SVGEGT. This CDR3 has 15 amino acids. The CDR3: CASSYTRAAHYEQYF. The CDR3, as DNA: TGTGCCAGCAGTTACACCAGGGCAGCCCACTACGAGCAGTACTTC.

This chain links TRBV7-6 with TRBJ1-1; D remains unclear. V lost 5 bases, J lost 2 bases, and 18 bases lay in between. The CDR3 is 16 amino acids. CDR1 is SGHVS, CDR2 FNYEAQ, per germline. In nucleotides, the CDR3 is TGTGCCAGCAGCGTTATGGCCAGCGGGCAAAACACTGAAGCTTTCTTT. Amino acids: CASSVMASGQNTEAFF.

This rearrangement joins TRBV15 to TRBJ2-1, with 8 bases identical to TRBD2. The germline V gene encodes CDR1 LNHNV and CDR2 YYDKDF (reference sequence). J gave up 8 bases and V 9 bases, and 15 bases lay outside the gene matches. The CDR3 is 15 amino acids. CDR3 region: CATGTRSPTGHEQFF. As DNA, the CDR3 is TGTGCCACGGGGACTAGGTCTCCTACCGGCCATGAGCAGTTCTTC.

CDR3: CASTGASGRNTGELFF. Here the CDR3 DNA reads TGTGCCAGTACGGGGGCTAGCGGGAGGAACACCGGGGAGCTGTTTTTT. The chain uses TRBV19 and TRBJ2-2; 10 nucleotides align to TRBD2. Germline V CDR1 and CDR2: LNHDA, SQIVND (reference sequence). The CDR3 loop spans 16 amino acids. The trim removed 7 bases at V and 1 base at J, leaving 6 bases unmatched.

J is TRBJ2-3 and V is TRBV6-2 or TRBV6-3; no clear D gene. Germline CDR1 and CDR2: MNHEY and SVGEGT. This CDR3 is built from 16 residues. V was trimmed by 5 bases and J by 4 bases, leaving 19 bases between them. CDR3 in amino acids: CASSRYPGEMADTQYF. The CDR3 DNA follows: TGTGCCAGCAGTCGGTATCCGGGTGAGATGGCAGATACGCAGTATTTT.

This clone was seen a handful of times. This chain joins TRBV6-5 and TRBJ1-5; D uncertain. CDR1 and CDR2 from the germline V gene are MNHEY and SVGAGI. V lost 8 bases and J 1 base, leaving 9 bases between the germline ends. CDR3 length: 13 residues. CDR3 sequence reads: CASCPESNQPQHF. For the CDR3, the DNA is TGTGCCAGCTGTCCGGAGAGCAATCAGCCCCAGCATTTT.

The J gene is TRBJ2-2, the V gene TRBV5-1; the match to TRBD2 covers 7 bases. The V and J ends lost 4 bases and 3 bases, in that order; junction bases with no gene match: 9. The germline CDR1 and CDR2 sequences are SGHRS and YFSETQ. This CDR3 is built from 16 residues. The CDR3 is CASSPTLAVDTGELFF. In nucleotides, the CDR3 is TGCGCCAGCAGCCCGACTCTAGCGGTCGACACCGGGGAGCTGTTTTTT.

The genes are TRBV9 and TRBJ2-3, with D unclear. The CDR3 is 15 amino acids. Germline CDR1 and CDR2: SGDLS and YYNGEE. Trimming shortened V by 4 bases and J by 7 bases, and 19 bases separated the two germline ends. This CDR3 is CASSTTSRTENTQYF. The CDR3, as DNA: TGTGCCAGCAGCACCACATCTCGAACCGAAAATACGCAGTATTTT.

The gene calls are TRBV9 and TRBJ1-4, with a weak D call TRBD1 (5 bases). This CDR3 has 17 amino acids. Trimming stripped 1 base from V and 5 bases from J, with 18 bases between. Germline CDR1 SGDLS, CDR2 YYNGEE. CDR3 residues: CASSVRQGGVPNEKLFF. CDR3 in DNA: TGTGCCAGCAGCGTACGTCAGGGTGGGGTTCCAAATGAAAAACTGTTTTTT.

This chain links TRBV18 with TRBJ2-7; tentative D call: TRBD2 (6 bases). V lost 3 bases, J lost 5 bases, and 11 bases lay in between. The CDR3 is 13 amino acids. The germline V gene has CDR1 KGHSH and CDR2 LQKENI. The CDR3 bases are TGTGCCAGCTCACCGACTAGGGACGACGAGCAGTACTTC. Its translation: CASSPTRDDEQYF.

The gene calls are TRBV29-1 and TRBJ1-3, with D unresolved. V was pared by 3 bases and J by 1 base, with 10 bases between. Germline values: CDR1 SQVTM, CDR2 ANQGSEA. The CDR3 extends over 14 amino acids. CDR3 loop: CSVDEGGSGNTIYF. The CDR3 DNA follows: TGCAGCGTTGACGAGGGAGGTTCTGGAAACACCATATATTTT.

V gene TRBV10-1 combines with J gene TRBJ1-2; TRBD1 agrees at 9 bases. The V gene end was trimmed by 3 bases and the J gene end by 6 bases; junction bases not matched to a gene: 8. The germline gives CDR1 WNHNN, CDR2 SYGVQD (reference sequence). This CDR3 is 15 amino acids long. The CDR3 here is CASSDGPTGGNGYTF. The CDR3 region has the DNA TGCGCCAGCAGTGATGGGCCGACAGGGGGGAATGGCTACACCTTC.

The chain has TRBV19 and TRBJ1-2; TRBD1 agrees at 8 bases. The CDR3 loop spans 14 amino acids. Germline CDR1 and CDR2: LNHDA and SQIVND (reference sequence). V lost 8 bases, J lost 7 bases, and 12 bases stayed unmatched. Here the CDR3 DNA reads TGTGCCAGTTCCTTTATGGACAGGGAACTTGGCTACACCTTC. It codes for CASSFMDRELGYTF.

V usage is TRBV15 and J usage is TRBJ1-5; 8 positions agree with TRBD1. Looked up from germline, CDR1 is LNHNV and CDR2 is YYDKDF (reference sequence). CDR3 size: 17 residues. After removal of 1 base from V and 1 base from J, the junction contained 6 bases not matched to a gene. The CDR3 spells CATSRVRTGSSNQPQHF. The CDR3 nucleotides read TGTGCCACCAGCAGAGTGCGGACAGGGTCCAGCAATCAGCCCCAGCATTTT.

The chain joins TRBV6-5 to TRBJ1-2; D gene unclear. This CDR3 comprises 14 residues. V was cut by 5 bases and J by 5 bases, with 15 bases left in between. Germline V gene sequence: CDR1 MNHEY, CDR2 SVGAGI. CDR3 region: CASSRETSGYGYTF. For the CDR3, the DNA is TGTGCCAGCAGTAGGGAAACCTCGGGATATGGCTACACCTTC.

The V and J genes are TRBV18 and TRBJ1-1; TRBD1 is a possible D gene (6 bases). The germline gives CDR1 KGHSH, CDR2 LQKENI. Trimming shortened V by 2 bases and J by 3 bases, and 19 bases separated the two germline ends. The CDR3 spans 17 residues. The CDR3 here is CASSPTRGGARYTEAFF. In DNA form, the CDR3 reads TGTGCCAGCTCACCAACTCGTGGGGGCGCGAGGTACACTGAAGCTTTCTTT.

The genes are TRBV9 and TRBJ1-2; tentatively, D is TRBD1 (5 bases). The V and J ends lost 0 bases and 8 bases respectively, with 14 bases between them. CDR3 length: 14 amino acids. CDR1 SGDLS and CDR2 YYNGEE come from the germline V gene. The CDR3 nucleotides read TGTGCCAGCAGCGTAGCTTCCGGGTCAGGGGGCTACACCTTC. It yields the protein CASSVASGSGGYTF. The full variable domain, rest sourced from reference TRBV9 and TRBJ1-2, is DSGVTQTPKHLITATGQRVTLRCSPRSGDLSVYWYQQSLDQGLQFLIQYYNGEERAKGNILERFSAQQFPDLHSELNLSSLELGDSALYFCASSVASGSGGYTFGSGTRLTVV.

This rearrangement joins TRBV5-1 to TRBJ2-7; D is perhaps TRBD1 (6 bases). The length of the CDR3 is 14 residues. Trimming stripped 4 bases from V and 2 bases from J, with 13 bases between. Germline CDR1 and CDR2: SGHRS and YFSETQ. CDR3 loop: CASSPRTATYEQYF. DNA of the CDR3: TGCGCCAGCAGCCCAAGGACAGCTACCTACGAGCAGTACTTC.

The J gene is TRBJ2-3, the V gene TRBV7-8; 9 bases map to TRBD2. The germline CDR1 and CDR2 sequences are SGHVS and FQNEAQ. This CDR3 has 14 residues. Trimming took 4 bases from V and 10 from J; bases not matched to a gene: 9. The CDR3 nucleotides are TGTGCCAGCAGCTCCATGGGCCTAGCGGGGTCGCAGTATTTT. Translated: CASSSMGLAGSQYF.